What follows describes a single T cell receptor beta chain. Its antigen is unidentified. These data originate in a study of T cell repertoires in cytomegalovirus infection. About the research overall: The study used recently identified HLA-C-restricted and well-studied HLA-B-restricted CMV epitopes. Based on public TCR beta signatures, there were indications of CMV infection and of a matching HLA type. Findings of the study overall: The response measured ex vivo was dominated by TCR beta clonotypes (HLA-C-restricted and CMV-specific).

TCRdb analysed the reads with MiXCR anew, one entry per CDR3 protein. The data show under 150,000 distinct CDR3 sequences, about 33% seen once. Germline CDR1 and CDR2: MGHRA and YSYEKL. This CDR3 has 15 amino acids. Trimming took 4 bases from V and 5 from J; bases not matched to a gene: 8. This chain links TRBV4-1 with TRBJ1-2; TRBD1 matches 9 bases. This specimen was CD8+ T cells from cultured PBMCs, taken from culture after CMV antigen stimulation. The receptor was isolated from a human donor in good health (CMV status not recorded). Some clones in this sample may be carry-over from other donors' samples. The CDR3 DNA reads TGCGCCAGCAGCCCGGACAGGGGAACTAGTTATGGCTACACCTTC. Its translation: CASSPDRGTSYGYTF.